Reported below is one TCR beta chain. The data originate from a study of blood T cell repertoires in COVID-19. Per the authors' pipeline: Amplification of reference gene primers provided the estimated nucleated cell counts. Clones were read by immunoSEQ multiplex PCR, and TCRdb kept only the in-frame ones, dropping some. V and J calls and clone size are given by that table; D and trimming were obtained from the DNA. The profile shows around 90,000 clones, approximately 86% of them singletons. V dropped 5 bases and J dropped 2; count of bases not matched to a gene: 6. Germline V CDR1 and CDR2: SGHTA, FQGNSA. The CDR3 covers 15 residues.

This clonotype was sampled from a male donor with acute or convalescent COVID-19. The specimen sequenced was peripheral blood. J is TRBJ1-5 and V is TRBV7-2, with 7 bases identical to TRBD1. The CDR3 nucleotides are TGTGCCAGCAGCACAAACGGACAGGGCAATCAGCCCCAGCATTTT. Translating it yields CASSTNGQGNQPQHF. Combining the CDR3 with reference TRBV7-2 and TRBJ1-5 gives the whole variable domain GAGVSQSPSNKVTEKGKDVELRCDPISGHTALYWYRQSLGQGLEFLIYFQGNSAPDKSGLPSDRFSAERTGGSVSTLTIQRTQQEDSAVYLCASSTNGQGNQPQHFGDGTRLSIL.